The 6 T cell receptor beta chains below all came from one sample that was sequenced in a study of B cell selection in AIRE deficiency. The repertoire was sequenced with immunoSEQ multiplex PCR; TCRdb's copy has only in-frame clones and lacks some. The sample carries some 24,000 clones, about 95% recorded once. CD4+CD127+ cells were sorted as the conventional CD4 T cells. The source material was CD4+CD127+ conventional T cells sorted from PBMCs. All receptors derive from a human donor in good health.

This clone is a singleton in its sample. In DNA form, the CDR3 reads TGTGCCAGCAGCTTAGGAGGGGTAGTCACTGAAGCTTTCTTT. Its translation: CASSLGGVVTEAFF. The chain combines TRBV7-2 with TRBJ1-1, with a weak D call TRBD1 (5 bases). From germline, CDR1 is SGHTA and CDR2 FQGNSA. The V and J ends lost 1 base and 4 bases respectively, with 10 bases between them. CDR3 length: 14 residues.

The chain has TRBV11-2 and TRBJ1-2; 7 nucleotides agree with TRBD1. The V gene end was trimmed by 1 base and the J gene end by 4 bases; junction bases not matched to a gene: 6. CDR3 size: 15 residues. Germline values: CDR1 SGHAT, CDR2 FQNNGV. CDR3 protein: CASSLGSGQAYGYTF. The DNA of the CDR3 is TGTGCCAGCAGCTTAGGCTCCGGACAGGCCTATGGCTACACCTTC.

CDR3 region: CASSTPGWQGAANEKLFF. DNA of the CDR3: TGTGCCAGCAGTACCCCCGGGTGGCAGGGCGCAGCTAATGAAAAACTGTTTTTT. V usage is TRBV28 and J usage is TRBJ1-4, with D possibly matching TRBD1 (5 bases). Trimming removed 5 bases at V and 3 bases at J, with 22 bases between. Germline V lookup: CDR1 MDHEN, CDR2 SYDVKM. The CDR3 has 18 amino acids.

This chain joins TRBV7-9 and TRBJ1-6; D perhaps matches TRBD1 (5 bases). CDR1 is SEHNR and CDR2 is FQNEAQ in the germline V gene (reference sequence). Trimming took 1 base from V and 2 from J, leaving 6 bases between them. The CDR3 length is 15 residues. CDR3 bases: TGTGCCAGCAGCTTAGGGGACCCCTATAATTCACCCCTCCACTTT. The encoded protein is CASSLGDPYNSPLHF.

The chain combines TRBV4-3 with TRBJ2-5; TRBD2 aligns across 12 bases. After removal of 0 bases from V and 5 bases from J, the junction contained 4 bases not matched to a gene. This CDR3 is 16 amino acids long. CDR1 LGHNA and CDR2 YSLEER come from the germline V gene. This CDR3 is CASSQDLAGGQETQYF. In DNA, the CDR3 is TGCGCCAGCAGCCAAGACCTAGCGGGGGGGCAGGAGACCCAGTACTTC.

The chain couples TRBV30 to TRBJ2-7, with D possibly matching TRBD2 (5 bases). V lost 1 base, J lost 6 bases, and 13 bases lay in between. The germline CDR1 and CDR2 sequences are GTSNPN and SVGIG (reference sequence). CDR3 size: 13 residues. CDR3 region: CAWSAPPSGEQYF. In DNA form, the CDR3 reads TGTGCCTGGAGTGCCCCCCCCAGCGGCGAGCAGTACTTC.